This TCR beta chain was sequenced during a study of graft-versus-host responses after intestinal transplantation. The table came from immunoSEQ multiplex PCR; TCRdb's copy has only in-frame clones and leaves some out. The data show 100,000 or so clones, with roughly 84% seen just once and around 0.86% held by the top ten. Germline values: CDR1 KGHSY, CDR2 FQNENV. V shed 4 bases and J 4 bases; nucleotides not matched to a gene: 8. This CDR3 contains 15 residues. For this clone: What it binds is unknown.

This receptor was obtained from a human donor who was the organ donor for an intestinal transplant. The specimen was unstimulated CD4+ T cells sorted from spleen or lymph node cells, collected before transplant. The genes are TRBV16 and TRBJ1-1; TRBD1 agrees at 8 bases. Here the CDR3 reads CASSLQGAESTEAFF. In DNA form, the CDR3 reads TGTGCCAGCAGCCTTCAGGGGGCGGAGAGCACTGAAGCTTTCTTT.